This TCR beta chain was found in a study of healthy donors' naive CD4 and CD8 T cells. Each TCR library used approximately 500 ng of total RNA and a linear amplification protocol. TCRdb re-called the reads with MiXCR, one entry per CDR3 protein. The sample has around 180,000 distinct CDR3 sequences; 65% to 75% are singletons. V was clipped by 0 bases and J by 0 bases, with 9 bases between them. CDR3 length: 15 amino acids. CDR1 and CDR2 (germline): GTSNPN, SVGIG (reference sequence). The sequence came from a pool of human donors in good health; the sample pools cells from several healthy donors. The sequencing input was naive CD4+ and CD8+ T cells sorted from blood, pooled from several donors. The V call is TRBV30, the J call TRBJ2-1, with TRBD2 as a possible D gene (5 bases). For the CDR3, the DNA is TGTGCCTGGAGTGTCGGGGAAAGCTCCTACAATGAGCAGTTCTTC. The encoded protein is CAWSVGESSYNEQFF. The whole variable domain, remainder taken from reference TRBV30 and TRBJ2-1, is SQTIHQWPATLVQPVGSPLSLECTVEGTSNPNLYWYRQAAGRGLQLLFYSVGIGQISSEVPQNLSASRPQDRQFILSSKKLLLSDSGFYLCAWSVGESSYNEQFFGPGTRLTVL.